The sequence of this TCR beta chain was determined in a study of human T cells and chemical hapten exposure. Study-wide findings and caveats: Compared to controls, expanded TCRs made significantly more large clusters of similar CDR3s. TCRs at high frequency, those above 1 in 1000, did not change with DPC sensitization.

The CDR3 totals 18 residues. Germline V lookup: CDR1 SGHVS, CDR2 FQNEAQ. V lost 6 bases, J lost 0 bases, and 14 bases stayed unmatched. TCRdb re-analysed the RACE reads in MiXCR, keeping a single row per CDR3 protein. This sample has 300,000 to 450,000 distinct CDR3 sequences, with more than 4.5% found just once. Specified time point: pre-sensitization, week 0. Treatment meaning: therapeutic diphenylcyclopropenone sensitization with weekly scalp DPC. Whole blood that had not been fractionated was the source of extracted total RNA. This clonotype was observed at least ten times. What it recognizes is unknown.

The chain employs TRBV7-8 and TRBJ2-3, with 8 bases aligning to TRBD2. This clonotype was sampled from a woman aged 45-60 years with alopecia areata. Some clones in this sample may be carry-over from other donors' samples. The specimen was whole blood, collected in connection with sensitization to the hapten diphenylcyclopropenone (DPC). The CDR3, as DNA: TGTGCCAGCAGGCCCCCTCCCTCTAAGCGGGAGAGCACAGATACGCAGTATTTT. Translating gives CASRPPPSKRESTDTQYF.